The rows below give T cell receptor beta chains drawn from one sample of a study of T cell responses to AZD1222 COVID-19 vaccine. TCRdb's copy holds only in-frame clones and misses some; the assay was immunoSEQ multiplex PCR. The table shows 130,000 to 150,000 clones, with about 90% occurring only once. The material was peripheral blood, obtained on day 0 of AZD1222 vaccination. These receptor sequences come from an adult in good health. Both conserved end residues are part of each CDR3. A D gene is named only where the DNA matches it firmly. Clone size is stated in some rows and not others, as once, few, many or a class when expanded.

D gene	V gene	clone size	J gene	CDR3 DNA	CDR3 protein
.	TRBV3-1/TRBV3-2	.	TRBJ2-3	TGTGCCAGCAGCCAGGGGGGACTCACAGATACGCAGTATTTT	CASSQGGLTDTQYF
.	TRBV2	.	TRBJ2-5	TGTGCCAGCAAGGGCAGCTCCAGTGAGACCCAGTACTTC	CASKGSSSETQYF
.	TRBV29-1	.	TRBJ1-1	TGCAGCGTCGCTCAGGGAGTGGAGCCAAACACTGAAGCTTTCTTT	CSVAQGVEPNTEAFF
.	TRBV18	.	TRBJ2-3	TGTGCCAGCTCCCTCAGCGGCAGCACAGATACGCAGTATTTT	CASSLSGSTDTQYF
.	TRBV6-1	few	TRBJ1-3	TGTGCCAGCAGTGAACGCGAGGACAGTAGGAGCGCCATATATTTT	CASSEREDSRSAIYF
.	TRBV5-1	.	TRBJ1-1	TGCGCCAGCAGCTTGGTGAGGGCGAACACTGAAGCTTTCTTT	CASSLVRANTEAFF
.	TRBV2	once	TRBJ1-5	TGTGCCAGTAGCCCCTTGCCTCAGCCCCAGCATTTT	CASSPLPQPQHF
.	TRBV9	.	TRBJ1-2	TGTGCCAGCAGCGTAGACCGCGATAGTTGGCAGGGTGACTATGGCTACACCTTC	CASSVDRDSWQGDYGYTF
TRBD1	TRBV12-3/TRBV12-4	.	TRBJ1-1	TGTGCCAGCAGTTTAACAGGGGACACTGAAGCTTTCTTT	CASSLTGDTEAFF
.	TRBV2	.	TRBJ2-1	TGTGCCGGGCACGGACTGGGAGTTTACAATGAGCAGTTCTTC	CAGHGLGVYNEQFF
.	TRBV4-1	.	TRBJ2-2	TGCGCCAGCAGCTTACGCGGGGACAACACCGGGGAGCTGTTTTTT	CASSLRGDNTGELFF
.	TRBV7-9	.	TRBJ2-7	TGTGCCAGCGGTGTTGGGGAAAAGGGCGAGCAGTACTTC	CASGVGEKGEQYF
.	TRBV5-1	.	TRBJ1-1	TGCGCCAGCAGCTTGGGAGTTACGAACACTGAAGCTTTCTTT	CASSLGVTNTEAFF
TRBD2	TRBV7-3	.	TRBJ2-1	TGTGCCAGCAGCTTAAATGTCGGGAGGGCCTACAATGAGCAGTTCTTC	CASSLNVGRAYNEQFF
.	TRBV7-2	.	TRBJ2-2	TGTGCCAGCAGCCCCCGTCTCGGGGGGAACACCGGGGAGCTGTTTTTT	CASSPRLGGNTGELFF
.	TRBV7-3	.	TRBJ2-5	TGTGCCAGCAGCCCCGACTGGCAAGAGACCCAGTACTTC	CASSPDWQETQYF
TRBD2	TRBV7-6	.	TRBJ2-3	TGTGCCAGCAGCTTAGAGCCCGGTGGGCTAGCGGGGGCCCCTCGACGGGATACGCAGTATTTT	CASSLEPGGLAGAPRRDTQYF
TRBD1	TRBV5-1	.	TRBJ2-1	TGCGCCAGCAGCGTACCCTGGGACAGTGAGCAGTTCTTC	CASSVPWDSEQFF
TRBD2	TRBV5-6	.	TRBJ2-2	TGTGCCAGCAGCTCTAGCGGGAAGAACACCGGGGAGCTGTTTTTT	CASSSSGKNTGELFF
TRBD1	TRBV5-4	.	TRBJ2-1	TGTGCCAGCAGCTTGCCGGGACAGGGGTTCGGTGAGCAGTTCTTC	CASSLPGQGFGEQFF
TRBD1	TRBV7-9	.	TRBJ1-4	TGTGCCAGCAGCCCGCCACAGGGGAGGGCTGGGGAAAAACTGTTTTTT	CASSPPQGRAGEKLFF
TRBD2	TRBV6-6	.	TRBJ2-7	TGTGCCAGCAGTCCCCTTGGGTTCGGGGGGAGCTCCTACGAGCAGTACTTC	CASSPLGFGGSSYEQYF
.	TRBV6-2/TRBV6-3	.	TRBJ2-4	TGTGCCAGCAGTTACGGCCTAACTAGCTTAAACATTCAGTACTTC	CASSYGLTSLNIQYF
.	TRBV15	.	TRBJ1-4	TGTGCCACCAGCAGTGCCGGCCGAGGAGAAAAACTGTTTTTT	CATSSAGRGEKLFF
.	TRBV27	.	TRBJ2-1	TGTGCCAGCAGTTTATCGGTAGTAGGGTCCGCAGTGATCTTC	CASSLSVVGSAVIF
.	TRBV4-2	.	TRBJ1-1	TGTGCCAGCAGCCAAGATGATGGGACTGAAGCTTTCTTT	CASSQDDGTEAFF
TRBD2	TRBV7-9	.	TRBJ2-7	TGTGCCAGCAGACAACCGGCCAGCGGGAGGGGGGACGAGCAGTACTTC	CASRQPASGRGDEQYF
.	TRBV11-2	.	TRBJ1-2	TGTGCCAGCAGCTTTCGGACGGGCTATGGCTACACCTTC	CASSFRTGYGYTF
.	TRBV7-9	.	TRBJ1-4	TGTGCCAGCAGCCCCACCGGGACACTGGGGGAAAAACTGTTTTTT	CASSPTGTLGEKLFF
.	TRBV12-3/TRBV12-4	.	TRBJ2-7	TGTGCCAGCAGTTTACGGCAGGGGGGGGAGCAGTACTTC	CASSLRQGGEQYF
.	TRBV2	.	TRBJ1-5	TGTGCCAGCAGTGACGGACCAAGCAATCAGCCCCAGCATTTT	CASSDGPSNQPQHF
.	TRBV4-3	.	TRBJ2-2	TGCGCCAGCAGCCATTCCCAGGGGAATGGGGCTAACACCGGGGAGCTGTTTTTT	CASSHSQGNGANTGELFF
.	TRBV4-3	.	TRBJ1-5	TGCGCCAGCAGCCAAGACAGCGTCCTGGGTCAGCCCCAGCATTTT	CASSQDSVLGQPQHF
.	TRBV7-9	.	TRBJ2-7	TGTGCCAGCAGCGAAACAGGTTACGAGCAGTACTTC	CASSETGYEQYF
.	TRBV27	.	TRBJ2-7	TGTGCCAGCAGCCATGGGGCAGGGGAGACCTACGAGCAGTACTTC	CASSHGAGETYEQYF
.	TRBV6-2/TRBV6-3	.	TRBJ1-1	TGTGCCAGCAGTGTCAGATTTAACACTGAAGCTTTCTTT	CASSVRFNTEAFF
.	TRBV29-1	.	TRBJ1-2	TGCAGCGTTTTTCCGGGACCCCTATCGCAAGGCTACACCTTC	CSVFPGPLSQGYTF